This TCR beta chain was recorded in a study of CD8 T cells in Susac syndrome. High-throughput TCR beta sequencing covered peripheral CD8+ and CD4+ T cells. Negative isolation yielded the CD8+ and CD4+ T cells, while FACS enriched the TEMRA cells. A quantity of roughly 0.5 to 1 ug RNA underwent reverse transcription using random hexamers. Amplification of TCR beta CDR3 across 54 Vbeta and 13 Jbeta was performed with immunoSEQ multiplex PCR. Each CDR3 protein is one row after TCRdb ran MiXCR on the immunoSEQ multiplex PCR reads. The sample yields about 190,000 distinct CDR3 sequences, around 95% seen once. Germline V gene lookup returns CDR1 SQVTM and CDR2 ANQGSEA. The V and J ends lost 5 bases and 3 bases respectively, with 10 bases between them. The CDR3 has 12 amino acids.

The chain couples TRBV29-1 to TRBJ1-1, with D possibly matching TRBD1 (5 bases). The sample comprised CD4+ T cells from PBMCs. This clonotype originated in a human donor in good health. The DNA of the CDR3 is TGCAGCGTTTCGGGGCGGGACACTGAAGCTTTCTTT. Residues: CSVSGRDTEAFF.